This TCR beta chain was recorded in a study of cytomegalovirus exposure and HLA in healthy donors. The V and J ends lost 0 bases and 1 base respectively, with 9 bases between them. CDR1 is LNHDA, CDR2 SQIVND, per germline (reference sequence). CDR3 length: 15 residues. Primers included in the PCR were 60 Vbeta and 13 Jbeta primers. Method: immunoSEQ multiplex PCR; TCRdb's copy keeps in-frame clones and lacks some. Among under 150,000 clones listed, 80% to 90% were seen once. The V gene is TRBV19, the J gene TRBJ1-1; D might be TRBD1 (6 bases). This receptor was identified in a boy aged 2-9 years in good health and CMV-seronegative. Sequenced sample: PBMCs. The CDR3 DNA reads as TGTGCCAGTAGTATAGACAGGGGAAAGAACACTGAAGCTTTCTTT. It codes for CASSIDRGKNTEAFF. Variable domain in full (rest from reference TRBV19 and TRBJ1-1): DGGITQSPKYLFRKEGQNVTLSCEQNLNHDAMYWYRQDPGQGLRLIYYSQIVNDFQKGDIAEGYSVSREKKESFPLTVTSAQKNPTAFYLCASSIDRGKNTEAFFGQGTRLTVV.